The 17 T cell receptor beta chains below were found in one sample sequenced in a study of T cells in Graves' hyperthyroidism and ophthalmopathy. RNA transcripts gave rise to amplified TCR beta CDR3 regions. TCR CDR3 underwent first-round RT-PCR with the HTBI primer set. TCRdb redid the calling of the multiplex PCR reads with MiXCR, one entry per CDR3 protein. Of more than 350,000 distinct CDR3 sequences listed, roughly 15% are singletons. The sequenced material came from blood. The receptor source for this set is a woman aged 55-75 years with Graves' ophthalmopathy.

This clonotype has a handful of counts. J is TRBJ2-1 and V is TRBV3-1; no clear D. With 0 bases removed from V and 8 bases from J, the gap between germline ends came to 17 bases. This CDR3 region has 16 residues. The V gene's germline CDR1 is LGHDT and CDR2 YNNKEL (reference sequence). CDR3 sequence reads: CASSQDRPAFGHEQFF. The CDR3 bases are TGTGCCAGCAGCCAAGATAGACCCGCTTTCGGCCATGAGCAGTTCTTC.

The chain combines TRBV10-3 with TRBJ1-3; D uncertain. This CDR3 has 15 amino acids. The V end lost 2 bases, the J end lost 0 bases, and 8 bases lay between the germline ends. Germline CDR1 ENHRY, CDR2 SYGVKD. CDR3 protein: CAISETDISGNTIYF. The CDR3 bases are TGTGCCATCAGTGAGACCGACATCTCTGGAAACACCATATATTTT.

This clonotype was counted ten times or more. The rearrangement joins TRBV2 to TRBJ2-3, with 8 bases identical to TRBD1. The V gene end was trimmed by 6 bases and the J gene end by 1 base; junction bases not matched to a gene: 6. Germline V CDR1 and CDR2: SNHLY, FYNNEI. This CDR3 region has 15 residues. The CDR3 reads CASSVTGQGTDTQYF. CDR3 bases: TGTGCCAGCAGCGTTACGGGACAGGGCACAGATACGCAGTATTTT.

In its sample, this clonotype was seen many times. This chain joins TRBV12-3 or TRBV12-4 and TRBJ2-2, with unresolved D. The CDR3 totals 15 residues. The V end lost 3 bases, the J end lost 0 bases, and 8 bases lay between the germline ends. CDR3 bases: TGTGCCAGCAGTTTGGAGACGGCGAACACCGGGGAGCTGTTTTTT. Its translation: CASSLETANTGELFF.

The chain couples TRBV19 to TRBJ2-1; 9 nucleotides align to TRBD1. This CDR3 contains 15 residues. The V gene's germline CDR1 is LNHDA and CDR2 SQIVND (reference sequence). J was trimmed by 6 bases and V by 6 bases; bases with no gene match: 9. CDR3 sequence reads: CASSLRTGAINEQFF. The CDR3 DNA is TGTGCCAGTAGCCTACGGACAGGGGCAATCAATGAGCAGTTCTTC. Complete variable domain (other parts from reference TRBV19 and TRBJ2-1): DGGITQSPKYLFRKEGQNVTLSCEQNLNHDAMYWYRQDPGQGLRLIYYSQIVNDFQKGDIAEGYSVSREKKESFPLTVTSAQKNPTAFYLCASSLRTGAINEQFFGPGTRLTVL.

Only a few counts were recorded for this clonotype. J is TRBJ2-3 and V is TRBV4-1; 7 bases fit TRBD1. V lost 1 base to trimming and J lost 0 bases; unmatched junction nucleotides: 13. CDR1 is MGHRA and CDR2 is YSYEKL in the germline V gene. This CDR3 is 19 amino acids long. The CDR3 reads CASSQVGASGGWSTDTQYF. The CDR3 DNA is TGCGCCAGCAGCCAAGTTGGAGCCTCAGGGGGATGGAGCACAGATACGCAGTATTTT.

This clonotype has a handful of counts. The V gene is TRBV2, the J gene TRBJ1-5, with no clear D. CDR3 size: 16 residues. The ends were cut back, 1 base at V and 2 bases at J, with 12 bases in the middle. Germline V gene data show CDR1 as SNHLY and CDR2 as FYNNEI. The DNA for the CDR3 is TGTGCCAGCAGTGAAGTAATAGCCTCGGGCAATCAGCCCCAGCATTTT. Translated: CASSEVIASGNQPQHF. The full variable domain, in which reference TRBV2 and TRBJ1-5 provide the parts outside the CDR3, is EPEVTQTPSHQVTQMGQEVILRCVPISNHLYFYWYRQILGQKVEFLVSFYNNEISEKSEIFDDQFSVERPDGSNFTLKIRSTKLEDSAMYFCASSEVIASGNQPQHFGDGTRLSIL.

In its sample, this clonotype was seen many times. The chain carries TRBV28 and TRBJ2-1; D not certain. The CDR3 runs 16 residues. V was trimmed by 5 bases and J by 2 bases, leaving 16 bases between them. CDR1 is MDHEN, CDR2 SYDVKM, per germline. DNA of the CDR3: TGTGCCAGCAGTCCAAGGTCGGTTGGCCCCTACAATGAGCAGTTCTTC. It is translated as CASSPRSVGPYNEQFF.

The table lists this clonotype with many counts. The chain combines TRBV7-6 with TRBJ2-2, with 10 bases identical to TRBD2. Germline CDR1 is SGHVS and CDR2 is FNYEAQ. The CDR3 sequence is 18 residues long. The V gene end was trimmed by 5 bases and the J gene end by 0 bases; junction bases not matched to a gene: 9. CDR3 amino acids: CASSPTLAGGTNTGELFF. CDR3 coding DNA: TGTGCCAGCAGCCCTACCTTAGCGGGAGGCACGAACACCGGGGAGCTGTTTTTT.

V usage is TRBV20-1 and J usage is TRBJ1-3; tentative D call: TRBD1 (5 bases). Germline loops: CDR1 DFQATT, CDR2 SNEGSKA (reference sequence). The V end was cut by 1 base, the J end by 4 bases, with 11 bases between. The CDR3 is 14 residues long. The CDR3 DNA sequence: TGCAGTGCTAGAGGGGGGGAGCCGGGAAACACCATATATTTT. Translating gives CSARGGEPGNTIYF.

As to this clonotype: A read error is possible here, since a much larger clone lies one base away. The rearrangement links TRBV2 to TRBJ2-3; TRBD2 agrees at 10 bases. Trimming cost V 6 bases and J 5 bases; bases outside gene matches: 8. Germline-derived CDR1 and CDR2 are SNHLY and FYNNEI. The CDR3 has 15 residues. CDR3 sequence reads: CASRGLAGAVDTQYF. The CDR3 region has the DNA TGTGCCAGCAGAGGTCTAGCGGGAGCAGTAGATACGCAGTATTTT.

This chain joins TRBV12-3 or TRBV12-4 and TRBJ2-7; TRBD2 agrees at 9 bases. This CDR3 spans 16 amino acids. With 1 base clipped from V and 4 bases from J, the junction kept 8 bases outside the gene matches. The CDR3 region has the DNA TGTGCCAGCAGTTTAGGAACTGTTGCGGGAGGGTACGAGCAGTACTTC. This gives the protein CASSLGTVAGGYEQYF.

This clonotype was seen at least ten times. For the CDR3, the DNA is TGTGCCAGCAGCCTCCAGTATAGCAATCAGCCCCAGCATTTT. Translating it yields CASSLQYSNQPQHF. The chain is built from TRBV3-1 and TRBJ1-5; no reliable D call. Trimming took 4 bases from V and 0 from J, leaving 7 bases between them. Germline CDR1 LGHDT, CDR2 YNNKEL (reference sequence). This CDR3 contains 14 residues.

This clonotype was seen at least ten times. The rearrangement uses TRBV3-1 and TRBJ2-5, with TRBD2 identical over 14 bases. Losses at the gene ends were 0 bases for V and 4 bases for J; bases not matched to a gene: 7. Germline V CDR1 and CDR2: LGHDT, YNNKEL (reference sequence). The CDR3 is made up of 18 amino acids. This chain's CDR3 is CASSQERLAGGPGETQYF. The CDR3 bases are TGTGCCAGCAGCCAAGAAAGACTAGCGGGAGGGCCGGGAGAGACCCAGTACTTC.

Notes on this clonotype: A clone one base away is much larger, so this may be a read error. V is TRBV7-9 and J is TRBJ2-7; D remains unclear. The germline gives CDR1 SEHNR, CDR2 FQNEAQ (reference sequence). CDR3 length equals 15 residues. In DNA form, the CDR3 reads TGTGCCAGCGGCTTAGAGGTGGGAAAAGCCTACGAGCAGTACTTC. Its translation is CASGLEVGKAYEQYF.

This clonotype was observed a handful of times. The V and J genes are TRBV9 and TRBJ2-5; 8 bases are a match to TRBD2. Germline loops: CDR1 SGDLS, CDR2 YYNGEE. V gave up 0 bases and J gave up 4 bases; unmatched junction bases: 2. The CDR3 is made up of 14 amino acids. The CDR3 DNA follows: TGTGCCAGCAGCGTAGCCGGGAGGGGAGAGACCCAGTACTTC. It specifies CASSVAGRGETQYF.

The chain recombines TRBV12-5 with TRBJ2-2; D unclear. The germline gives CDR1 LGHNT, CDR2 FRNRAP. The CDR3 is made up of 15 amino acids. Trimming stripped 1 base from V and 7 bases from J, with 13 bases between. The DNA for the CDR3 is TGTGCTAGTGGTTTGGGGGGATCCCCCGACGGGGAGCTGTTTTTT. Its translation: CASGLGGSPDGELFF.